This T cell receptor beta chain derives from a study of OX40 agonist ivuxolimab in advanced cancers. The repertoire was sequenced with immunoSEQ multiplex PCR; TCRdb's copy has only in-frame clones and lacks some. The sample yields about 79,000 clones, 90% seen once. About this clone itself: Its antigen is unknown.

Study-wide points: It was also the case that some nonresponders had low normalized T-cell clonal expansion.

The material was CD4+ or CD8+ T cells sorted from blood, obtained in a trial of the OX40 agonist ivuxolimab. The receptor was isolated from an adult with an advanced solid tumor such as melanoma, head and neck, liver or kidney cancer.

CDR3 sequence reads: CASSYGGPPYNEQFF. For the CDR3, the DNA is TGTGCCAGCAGTTACGGGGGGCCCCCCTACAATGAGCAGTTCTTC. The chain combines TRBV6-5 with TRBJ2-1; D tentatively reads TRBD1 or TRBD2 (6 bases each). This CDR3 has 15 amino acids. Trimming cost V 2 bases and J 2 bases, with 10 bases left between them. Germline V lookup: CDR1 MNHEY, CDR2 SVGAGI.